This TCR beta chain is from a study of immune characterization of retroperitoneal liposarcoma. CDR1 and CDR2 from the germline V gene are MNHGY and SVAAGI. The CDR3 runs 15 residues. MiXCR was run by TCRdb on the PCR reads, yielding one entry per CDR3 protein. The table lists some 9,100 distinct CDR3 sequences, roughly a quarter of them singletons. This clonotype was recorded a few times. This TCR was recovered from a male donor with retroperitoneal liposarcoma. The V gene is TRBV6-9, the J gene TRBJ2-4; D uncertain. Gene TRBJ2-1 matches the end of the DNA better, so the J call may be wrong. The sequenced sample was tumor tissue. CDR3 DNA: TGTGCCAGCAGCCCCAAGGGTTGGGCCAAAAACATTCAGTTCTTC. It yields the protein CASSPKGWAKNIQFF.